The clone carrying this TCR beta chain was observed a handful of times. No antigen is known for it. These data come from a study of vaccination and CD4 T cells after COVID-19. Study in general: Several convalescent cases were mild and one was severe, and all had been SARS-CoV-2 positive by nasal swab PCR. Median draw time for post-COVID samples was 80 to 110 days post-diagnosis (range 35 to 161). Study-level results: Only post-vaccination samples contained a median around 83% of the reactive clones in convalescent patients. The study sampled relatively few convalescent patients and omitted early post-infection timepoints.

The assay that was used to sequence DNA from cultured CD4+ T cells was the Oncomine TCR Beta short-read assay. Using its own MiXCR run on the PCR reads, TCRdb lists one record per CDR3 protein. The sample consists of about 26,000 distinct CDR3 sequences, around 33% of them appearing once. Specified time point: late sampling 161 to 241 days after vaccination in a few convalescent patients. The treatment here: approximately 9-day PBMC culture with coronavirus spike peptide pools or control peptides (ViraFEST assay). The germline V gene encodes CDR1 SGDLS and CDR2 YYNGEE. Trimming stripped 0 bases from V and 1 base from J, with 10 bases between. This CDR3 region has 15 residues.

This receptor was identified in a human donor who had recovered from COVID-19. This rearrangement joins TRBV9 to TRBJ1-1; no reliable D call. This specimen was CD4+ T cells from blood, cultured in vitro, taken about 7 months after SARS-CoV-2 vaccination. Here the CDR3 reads CASSVDGWGNTEAFF. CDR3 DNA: TGTGCCAGCAGCGTAGATGGTTGGGGGAACACTGAAGCTTTCTTT.